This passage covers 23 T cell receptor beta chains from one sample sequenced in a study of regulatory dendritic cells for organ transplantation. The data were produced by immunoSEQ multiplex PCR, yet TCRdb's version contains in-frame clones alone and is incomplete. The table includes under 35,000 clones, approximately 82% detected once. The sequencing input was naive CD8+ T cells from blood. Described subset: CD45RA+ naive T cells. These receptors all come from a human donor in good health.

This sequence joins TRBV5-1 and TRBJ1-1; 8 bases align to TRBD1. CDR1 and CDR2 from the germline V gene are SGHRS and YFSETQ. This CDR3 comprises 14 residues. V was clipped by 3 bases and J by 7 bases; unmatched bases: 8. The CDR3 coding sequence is TGCGCCAGCAGCTCCCAGGGGGCCCTTAGTGAAGCTTTCTTT. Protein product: CASSSQGALSEAFF.

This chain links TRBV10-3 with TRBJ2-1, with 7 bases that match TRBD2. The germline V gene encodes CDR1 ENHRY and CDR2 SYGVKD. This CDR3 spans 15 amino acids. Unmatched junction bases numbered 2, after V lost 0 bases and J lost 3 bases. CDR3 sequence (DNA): TGTGCCATCAGTGAGTCGGGCGGGGGCTACAATGAGCAGTTCTTC. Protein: CAISESGGGYNEQFF.

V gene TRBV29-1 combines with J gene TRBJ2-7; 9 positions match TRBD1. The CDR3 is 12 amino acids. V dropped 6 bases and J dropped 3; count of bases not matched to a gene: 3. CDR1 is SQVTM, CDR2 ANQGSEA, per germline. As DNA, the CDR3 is TGCAGCGTGGGGGACAGGGTCTACGAGCAGTACTTC. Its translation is CSVGDRVYEQYF.

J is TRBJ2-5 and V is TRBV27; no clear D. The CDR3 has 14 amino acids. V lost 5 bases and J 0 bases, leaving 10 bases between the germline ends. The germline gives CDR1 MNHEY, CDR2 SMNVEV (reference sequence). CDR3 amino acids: CASSPYSYQETQYF. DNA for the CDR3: TGTGCCAGCAGTCCCTACTCGTACCAAGAGACCCAGTACTTC.

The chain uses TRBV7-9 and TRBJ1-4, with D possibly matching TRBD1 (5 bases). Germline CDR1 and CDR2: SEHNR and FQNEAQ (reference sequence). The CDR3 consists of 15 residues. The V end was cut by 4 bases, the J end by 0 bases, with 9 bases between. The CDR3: CASSSDITTNEKLFF. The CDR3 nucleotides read TGTGCCAGCAGCTCGGACATTACAACTAATGAAAAACTGTTTTTT. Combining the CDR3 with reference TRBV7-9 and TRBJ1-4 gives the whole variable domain DTGVSQNPRHKITKRGQNVTFRCDPISEHNRLYWYRQTLGQGPEFLTYFQNEAQLEKSRLLSDRFSAERPKGSFSTLEIQRTEQGDSAMYLCASSSDITTNEKLFFGSGTQLSVL.

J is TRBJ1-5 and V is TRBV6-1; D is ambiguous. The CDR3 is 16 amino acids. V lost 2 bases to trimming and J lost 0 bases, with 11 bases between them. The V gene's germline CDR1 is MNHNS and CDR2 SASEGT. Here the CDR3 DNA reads TGTGCCAGCAGTGAAACCCGACGGGGTAGCAATCAGCCCCAGCATTTT. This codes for CASSETRRGSNQPQHF.

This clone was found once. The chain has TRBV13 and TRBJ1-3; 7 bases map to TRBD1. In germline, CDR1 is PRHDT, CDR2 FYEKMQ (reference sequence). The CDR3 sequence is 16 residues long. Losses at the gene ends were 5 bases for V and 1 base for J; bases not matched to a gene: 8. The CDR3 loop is CASSKTGKGSGNTIYF. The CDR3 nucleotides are TGTGCCAGCAGCAAGACAGGGAAAGGGTCTGGAAACACCATATATTTT.

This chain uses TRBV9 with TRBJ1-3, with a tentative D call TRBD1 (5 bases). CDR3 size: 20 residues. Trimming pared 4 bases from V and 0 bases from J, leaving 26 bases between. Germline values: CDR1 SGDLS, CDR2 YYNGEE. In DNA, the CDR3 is TGTGCCAGCAGCCCACTCCGGGACTTAAGGGCCCCATACTCTGGAAACACCATATATTTT. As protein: CASSPLRDLRAPYSGNTIYF. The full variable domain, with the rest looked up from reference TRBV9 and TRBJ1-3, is DSGVTQTPKHLITATGQRVTLRCSPRSGDLSVYWYQQSLDQGLQFLIQYYNGEERAKGNILERFSAQQFPDLHSELNLSSLELGDSALYFCASSPLRDLRAPYSGNTIYFGEGSWLTVV.

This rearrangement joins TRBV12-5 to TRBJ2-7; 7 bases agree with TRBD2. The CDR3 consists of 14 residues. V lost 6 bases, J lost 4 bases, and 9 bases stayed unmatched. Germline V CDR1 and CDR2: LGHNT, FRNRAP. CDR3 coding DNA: TGTGCTAGTGGCCCGGGACCGGGGGGATACGAGCAGTACTTC. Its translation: CASGPGPGGYEQYF. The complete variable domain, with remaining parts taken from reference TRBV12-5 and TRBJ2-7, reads DARVTQTPRHKVTEMGQEVTMRCQPILGHNTVFWYRQTMMQGLELLAYFRNRAPLDDSGMPKDRFSAEMPDATLATLKIQPSEPRDSAVYFCASGPGPGGYEQYFGPGTRLTVT.

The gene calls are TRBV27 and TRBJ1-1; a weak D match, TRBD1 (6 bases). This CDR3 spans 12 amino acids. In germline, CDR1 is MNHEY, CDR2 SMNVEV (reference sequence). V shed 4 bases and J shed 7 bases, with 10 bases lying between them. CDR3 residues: CASSWIQGEAFF. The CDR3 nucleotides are TGTGCCAGCAGTTGGATACAGGGTGAAGCTTTCTTT.

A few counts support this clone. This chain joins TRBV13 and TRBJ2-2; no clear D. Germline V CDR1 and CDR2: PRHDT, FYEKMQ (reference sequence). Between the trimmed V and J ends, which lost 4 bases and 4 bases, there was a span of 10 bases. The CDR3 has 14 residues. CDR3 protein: CASSSLGGTGELFF. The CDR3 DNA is TGTGCCAGCAGCTCTCTCGGCGGCACCGGGGAGCTGTTTTTT.

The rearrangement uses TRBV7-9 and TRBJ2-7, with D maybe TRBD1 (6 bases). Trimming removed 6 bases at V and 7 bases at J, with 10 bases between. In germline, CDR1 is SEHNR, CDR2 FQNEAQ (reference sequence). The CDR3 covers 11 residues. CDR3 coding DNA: TGTGCCAGCAGTCAAAGGGGGGAGCAGTACTTC. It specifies CASSQRGEQYF.

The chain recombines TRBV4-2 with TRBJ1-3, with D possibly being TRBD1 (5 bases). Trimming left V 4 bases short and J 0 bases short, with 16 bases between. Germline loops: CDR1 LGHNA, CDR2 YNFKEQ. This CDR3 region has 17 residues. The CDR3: CASSPRAGLNSGNTIYF. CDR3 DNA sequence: TGTGCCAGCAGCCCCAGGGCAGGGCTAAACTCTGGAAACACCATATATTTT.

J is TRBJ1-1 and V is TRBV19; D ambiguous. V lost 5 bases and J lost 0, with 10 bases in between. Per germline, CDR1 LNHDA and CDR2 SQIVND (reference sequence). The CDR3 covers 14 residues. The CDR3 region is CASSLRLMNTEAFF. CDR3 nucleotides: TGTGCCAGTAGTCTCAGACTGATGAACACTGAAGCTTTCTTT.

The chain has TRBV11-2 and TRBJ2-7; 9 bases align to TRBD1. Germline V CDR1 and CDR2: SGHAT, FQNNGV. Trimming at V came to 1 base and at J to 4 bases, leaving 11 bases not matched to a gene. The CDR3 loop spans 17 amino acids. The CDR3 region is CASSLGLKQGARYEQYF. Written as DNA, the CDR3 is TGTGCCAGCAGCTTAGGTCTTAAACAGGGGGCAAGGTACGAGCAGTACTTC.

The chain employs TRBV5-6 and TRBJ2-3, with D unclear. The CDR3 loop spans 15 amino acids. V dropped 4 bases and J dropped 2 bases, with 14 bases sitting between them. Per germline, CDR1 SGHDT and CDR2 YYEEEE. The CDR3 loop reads CASSASHYTTDTQYF. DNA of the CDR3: TGTGCCAGCAGCGCTTCACATTACACCACAGATACGCAGTATTTT.

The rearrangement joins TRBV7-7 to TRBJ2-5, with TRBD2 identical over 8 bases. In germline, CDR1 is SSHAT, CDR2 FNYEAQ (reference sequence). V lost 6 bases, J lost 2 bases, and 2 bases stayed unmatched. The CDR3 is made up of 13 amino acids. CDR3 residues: CASRGGGQETQYF. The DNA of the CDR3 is TGTGCCAGCAGAGGCGGGGGGCAAGAGACCCAGTACTTC.

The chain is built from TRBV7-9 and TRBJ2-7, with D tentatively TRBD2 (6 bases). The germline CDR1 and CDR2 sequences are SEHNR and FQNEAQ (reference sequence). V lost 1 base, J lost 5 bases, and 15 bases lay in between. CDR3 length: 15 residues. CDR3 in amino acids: CASSLEAGRIHEQYF. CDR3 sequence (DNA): TGTGCCAGCAGCTTAGAGGCGGGGCGCATCCACGAGCAGTACTTC. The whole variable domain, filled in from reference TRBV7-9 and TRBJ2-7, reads DTGVSQNPRHKITKRGQNVTFRCDPISEHNRLYWYRQTLGQGPEFLTYFQNEAQLEKSRLLSDRFSAERPKGSFSTLEIQRTEQGDSAMYLCASSLEAGRIHEQYFGPGTRLTVT.

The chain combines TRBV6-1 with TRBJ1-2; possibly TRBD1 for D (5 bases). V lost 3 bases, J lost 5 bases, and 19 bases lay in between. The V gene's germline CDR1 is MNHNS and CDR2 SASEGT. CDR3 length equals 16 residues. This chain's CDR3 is CASSEGGGGLWYGYTF. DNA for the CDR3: TGTGCCAGCAGTGAGGGGGGGGGAGGGCTGTGGTATGGCTACACCTTC.

The DNA for the CDR3 is TGTGCCAGCAGCGACCTCCAGGGGGCGATCCAAGAGACCCAGTACTTC. This translates into CASSDLQGAIQETQYF. The chain carries TRBV5-6 and TRBJ2-5, with 8 bases aligning to TRBD1. CDR3 length equals 16 residues. V dropped 4 bases and J dropped 1; count of bases not matched to a gene: 9. Germline V gene data show CDR1 as SGHDT and CDR2 as YYEEEE.

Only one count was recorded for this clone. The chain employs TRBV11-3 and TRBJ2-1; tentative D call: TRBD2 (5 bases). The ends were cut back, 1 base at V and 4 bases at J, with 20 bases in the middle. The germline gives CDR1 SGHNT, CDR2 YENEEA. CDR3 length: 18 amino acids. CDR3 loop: CASSLGIAVDEGYNEQFF. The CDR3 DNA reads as TGTGCCAGCAGCTTAGGGATTGCGGTGGATGAGGGATACAATGAGCAGTTCTTC. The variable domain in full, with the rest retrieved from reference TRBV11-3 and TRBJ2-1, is EAGVVQSPRYKIIEKKQPVAFWCNPISGHNTLYWYLQNLGQGPELLIRYENEEAVDDSQLPKDRFSAERLKGVDSTLKIQPAELGDSAVYLCASSLGIAVDEGYNEQFFGPGTRLTVL.

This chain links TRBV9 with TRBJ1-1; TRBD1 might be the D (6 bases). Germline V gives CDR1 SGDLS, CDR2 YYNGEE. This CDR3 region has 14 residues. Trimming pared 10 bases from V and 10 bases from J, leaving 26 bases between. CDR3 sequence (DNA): TGTGCCTCCGGCCCCGGGACACCCTCATGGGGAGCTTTCTTT. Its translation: CASGPGTPSWGAFF.

This chain's CDR3 is CASSLYQGAVYEQYF. The CDR3 DNA sequence: TGTGCCAGCAGCTTGTATCAGGGGGCGGTTTACGAGCAGTACTTC. J is TRBJ2-7 and V is TRBV5-5, with 8 bases lining up with TRBD1. The CDR3 is 15 amino acids. In germline, CDR1 is SGHKS, CDR2 YYEKEE (reference sequence). V shed 1 base, J shed 4 bases, and the junction held 7 bases outside the gene matches.